A selection of T cell receptor beta chains follows, all from one sample in a study of blood T cells in healthy people across ages. TCRdb reanalysed the 5' RACE reads using MiXCR and keeps one entry per CDR3 protein. Of over 1,500,000 distinct CDR3 sequences listed, about two fifths are singletons. Sequenced: blood. These receptors came from a human donor in good health. CDR3s include the opening cysteine and the closing phenylalanine or tryptophan. D genes are given only for firm matches. Not all rows give a size; the values are once, few, many and, for expanded clones, a class.

cdr3_aa	cdr3_nt	d_call	j_call	clone_size	v_call
CSARGLASTYTQYF	TGCAGTGCTAGAGGGTTGGCCTCCACATATACGCAGTATTTT	-	TRBJ2-3	-	TRBV20-1
CATSRDFKNQPQHF	TGTGCCACCAGCAGAGATTTTAAGAATCAGCCCCAGCATTTT	-	TRBJ1-5	-	TRBV15
CATSDWSPGAGANVLTF	TGTGCCACCAGTGATTGGAGCCCTGGTGCTGGGGCCAACGTCCTGACTTTC	-	TRBJ2-6	-	TRBV24-1
CASSPRGQDETQYF	TGTGCCAGCAGCCCTCGGGGACAAGATGAGACCCAGTACTTC	-	TRBJ2-5	few	TRBV9
CASSPRPLEQYF	TGTGCCAGCTCACCACGTCCCCTCGAGCAGTACTTC	-	TRBJ2-7	-	TRBV18
CASSDVLDRAYEQYF	TGTGCCAGCAGTGATGTCTTGGACAGGGCCTACGAGCAGTACTTC	TRBD1	TRBJ2-7	-	TRBV25-1
CASSPQGDLSQPQHF	TGCGCCAGCAGCCCCCAGGGGGATCTGAGTCAGCCCCAGCATTTT	TRBD1	TRBJ1-5	few	TRBV5-1
CASSFHTGLKGYGYTF	TGTGCCAGCAGCTTCCACACAGGCCTTAAGGGCTATGGCTACACCTTC	-	TRBJ1-2	few	TRBV7-2
CARSVCSGTGGIYEQYF	TGTGCCAGGTCGGTTTGTTCCGGGACAGGGGGAATCTACGAGCAGTACTTC	TRBD1	TRBJ2-7	few	TRBV5-6
CASNGVGFQLGYGYTF	TGTGCCAGCAATGGGGTGGGATTCCAACTCGGGTATGGCTACACCTTC	-	TRBJ1-2	-	TRBV12-3/TRBV12-4